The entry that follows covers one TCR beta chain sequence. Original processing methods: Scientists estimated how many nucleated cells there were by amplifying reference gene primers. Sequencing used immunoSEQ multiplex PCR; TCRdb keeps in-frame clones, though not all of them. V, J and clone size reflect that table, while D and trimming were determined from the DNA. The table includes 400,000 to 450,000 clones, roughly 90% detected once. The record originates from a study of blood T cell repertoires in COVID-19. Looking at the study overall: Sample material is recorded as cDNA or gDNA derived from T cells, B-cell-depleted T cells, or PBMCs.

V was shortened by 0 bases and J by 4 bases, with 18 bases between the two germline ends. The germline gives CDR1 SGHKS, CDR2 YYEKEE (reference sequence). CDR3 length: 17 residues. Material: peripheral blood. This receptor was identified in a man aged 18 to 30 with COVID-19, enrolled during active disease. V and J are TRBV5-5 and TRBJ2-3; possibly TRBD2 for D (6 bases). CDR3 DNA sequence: TGTGCCAGCAGCTTGGTTGTGGGCGGGGCCGGACCAGATACGCAGTATTTT. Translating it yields CASSLVVGGAGPDTQYF.